This TCR beta chain was documented in a study of T-cell reconstitution after alpha-beta-depleted transplantation in children. A library of TCRbeta sequences, prepared with unique molecular identifiers, was generated. TCRdb processed the PCR reads anew with MiXCR; each CDR3 protein has one entry. The repertoire holds 150,000 to 250,000 distinct CDR3 sequences, with 14% to 15% as singletons. The sample here was PBMCs from the stem cell graft donor, taken from the stem cell graft. The sequence came from a human donor who donated a stem cell graft to a child with acute lymphoblastic leukemia.

The DNA for the CDR3 is TGTGCCAGCAGGACTAGCGGGACCTACGAGCAGTACTTC. Its translation: CASRTSGTYEQYF. The V call is TRBV6-1, the J call TRBJ2-7, with 11 bases lining up with TRBD2. The germline V gene has CDR1 MNHNS and CDR2 SASEGT. The CDR3 covers 13 residues. Unmatched junction bases numbered 0, after V lost 6 bases and J lost 2 bases.